The 27 T cell receptor beta chains below come from one sample, sequenced in a study of PD-1 blockade in classical Hodgkin lymphoma. All trial patients relapsed after autologous stem cell transplantation. Repertoires were generated with immunoSEQ multiplex PCR, while TCRdb's copy carries only in-frame clones and drops some. The table has some 38,000 clones, approximately 82% seen once. The specimen comprised peripheral blood mononuclear cells (PBMCs), sampled before the second cycle of nivolumab. Receptor source: a human donor with classical Hodgkin lymphoma.

The rearrangement joins TRBV11-2 to TRBJ1-1; D gene ambiguous. CDR3 length equals 14 residues. Germline assignment: CDR1 SGHAT and CDR2 FQNNGV. Trimming pared 0 bases from V and 5 bases from J, leaving 10 bases between. CDR3 in amino acids: CASSLDYPETEAFF. The CDR3 region has the DNA TGTGCCAGCAGCTTAGATTACCCCGAGACTGAAGCTTTCTTT.

This chain connects TRBV10-3 to TRBJ1-4, with D hard to call. CDR1 ENHRY and CDR2 SYGVKD come from the germline V gene. This CDR3 has 17 residues. Trimming removed 2 bases at V and 0 bases at J, with 13 bases between. The CDR3 spells CAISEPTESATNEKLFF. The DNA for the CDR3 is TGTGCCATCAGTGAGCCGACGGAATCTGCAACTAATGAAAAACTGTTTTTT.

The V gene is TRBV9, the J gene TRBJ1-4; 10 bases match TRBD1. Germline lookup yields CDR1 SGDLS and CDR2 YYNGEE. The CDR3 is 14 amino acids. V lost 3 bases, J lost 7 bases, and 3 bases stayed unmatched. The DNA of the CDR3 is TGTGCCAGCAGCGGACAGGGGGCGCCTGAAAAACTGTTTTTT. Protein: CASSGQGAPEKLFF.

This chain connects TRBV7-9 to TRBJ2-3; TRBD1 or TRBD2 may be the D gene (5 bases each). The CDR3 is 14 residues long. With 7 bases removed from V and 5 bases from J, the gap between germline ends came to 16 bases. In germline, CDR1 is SEHNR, CDR2 FQNEAQ (reference sequence). The CDR3 coding sequence is TGTGCCAGCAACAGAGTGGGGGATGGAGATACGCAGTATTTT. Its translation is CASNRVGDGDTQYF. Full variable domain (remainder filled in from reference TRBV7-9 and TRBJ2-3): DTGVSQNPRHKITKRGQNVTFRCDPISEHNRLYWYRQTLGQGPEFLTYFQNEAQLEKSRLLSDRFSAERPKGSFSTLEIQRTEQGDSAMYLCASNRVGDGDTQYFGPGTRLTVL.

This chain connects TRBV18 to TRBJ2-3, with 8 bases that match TRBD2. V shed 4 bases, J shed 2 bases, and the junction held 5 bases outside the gene matches. The CDR3 has 15 residues. CDR1 KGHSH and CDR2 LQKENI come from the germline V gene. The CDR3: CASSRGLGDTDTQYF. Here the CDR3 DNA reads TGTGCCAGCTCACGGGGACTAGGGGACACAGATACGCAGTATTTT.

The V call is TRBV6-5, the J call TRBJ1-2; TRBD1 matches 7 bases. V dropped 2 bases and J dropped 4; count of bases not matched to a gene: 4. CDR1 is MNHEY and CDR2 is SVGAGI in the germline V gene. CDR3 size: 14 residues. CDR3 coding DNA: TGTGCCAGCAGTTACGGGACAGAACCCTATGGCTACACCTTC. Translating it yields CASSYGTEPYGYTF.

This clone was counted a few times. The chain is built from TRBV29-1 and TRBJ2-2; D not certain. The CDR3 spans 10 residues. From germline, CDR1 is SQVTM and CDR2 ANQGSEA. Deletions cut 6 bases from V and 6 bases from J, with 5 bases between. DNA of the CDR3: TGCAGCGTAATGGCCGGGGAGCTGTTTTTT. It is translated as CSVMAGELFF.

The chain links TRBV6-6 to TRBJ2-2; TRBD2 agrees at 8 bases. Looked up from germline, CDR1 is MNHNY and CDR2 is SVGAGI (reference sequence). V shed 1 base, J shed 1 base, and the junction held 2 bases outside the gene matches. The CDR3 spans 16 residues. CDR3 in DNA: TGTGCCAGCAGTTACTTGCTAGCGGGGAACACCGGGGAGCTGTTTTTT. Its protein product is CASSYLLAGNTGELFF.

The rearrangement links TRBV10-3 to TRBJ1-5; D is perhaps TRBD1 (6 bases). The CDR3 has 17 residues. V lost 2 bases and J lost 0, with 14 bases in between. Germline lookup yields CDR1 ENHRY and CDR2 SYGVKD. CDR3 in DNA: TGTGCCATCAGTGAGGGGGCCCTCAGGGGTAGCAATCAGCCCCAGCATTTT. Translating gives CAISEGALRGSNQPQHF.

The chain is built from TRBV14 and TRBJ1-2; TRBD1 is a possible D gene (6 bases). V was clipped by 4 bases and J by 5 bases, with 14 bases between them. The CDR3 is 14 amino acids. Germline CDR1 reads SGHDN; CDR2 reads FVKESK. The CDR3 sequence is CASSLTGNFYGYTF. Written as DNA, the CDR3 is TGTGCCAGCAGCCTAACAGGGAACTTTTATGGCTACACCTTC.

This clone has a handful of counts. This chain connects TRBV2 to TRBJ2-3; TRBD1 matches 7 bases. J lost 0 bases, V lost 5 bases, and 8 bases had no gene match. The germline gives CDR1 SNHLY, CDR2 FYNNEI. The CDR3 consists of 16 residues. CDR3 nucleotide sequence: TGTGCCAGCAGTTATCGGACAGGATGGAGCACAGATACGCAGTATTTT. It specifies CASSYRTGWSTDTQYF.

The chain combines TRBV6-5 with TRBJ1-5; D unresolved. The CDR3 is 14 residues long. The germline V gene has CDR1 MNHEY and CDR2 SVGAGI. The V end lost 0 bases, the J end lost 7 bases, and 10 bases lay between the germline ends. The CDR3 DNA sequence: TGTGCCAGCAGTTACTCGAAGAGGGTCCAGCCCCAGCATTTT. It is translated as CASSYSKRVQPQHF.

This clone has just a few counts. This chain links TRBV10-2 with TRBJ2-7; D is unresolved. The CDR3 totals 14 residues. Germline V CDR1 and CDR2: WSHSY, SAAADI. Trimming took off 2 bases at V and 1 base at J, with 9 bases between the two ends. The CDR3: CASSEPRYSYEQYF. CDR3 in DNA: TGCGCCAGCAGTGAGCCTAGGTATTCCTACGAGCAGTACTTC.

V usage is TRBV6-5 and J usage is TRBJ1-6; 7 bases align to TRBD1. The J segment lost 7 bases and the V segment lost 7 bases, leaving 10 bases of the junction unmatched. Germline V lookup: CDR1 MNHEY, CDR2 SVGAGI. CDR3 length: 15 amino acids. The CDR3 nucleotides are TGTGCCAGCACTCCAAACCCAGGGGGAAATTCACCCCTCCACTTT. Its protein product is CASTPNPGGNSPLHF.

V and J are TRBV7-8 and TRBJ1-5; the D is unclear. CDR1 SGHVS and CDR2 FQNEAQ come from the germline V gene. This CDR3 has 12 residues. V was trimmed by 5 bases and J by 4 bases, leaving 6 bases between them. CDR3 DNA: TGTGCCAGCAGCCCCCAGAATCAGCCCCAGCATTTT. This gives the protein CASSPQNQPQHF.

The chain carries TRBV27 and TRBJ1-6; 11 nucleotides align to TRBD1. Trimming at V came to 2 bases and at J to 0 bases, leaving 9 bases not matched to a gene. Germline CDR1 and CDR2: MNHEY and SMNVEV (reference sequence). The CDR3 is made up of 20 amino acids. For the CDR3, the DNA is TGTGCCAGCAGTTTACGAGGACAGGGGGCCGCTTACTCCTATAATTCACCCCTCCACTTT. It specifies CASSLRGQGAAYSYNSPLHF.

The chain links TRBV5-5 to TRBJ1-6, with TRBD1 as a possible D gene (6 bases). Germline V gene sequence: CDR1 SGHKS, CDR2 YYEKEE (reference sequence). The CDR3 extends over 15 amino acids. Between the trimmed V and J ends, which lost 0 bases and 10 bases, there was a span of 14 bases. The CDR3 protein is CASSLEGGLGSPLHF. The CDR3, as DNA: TGTGCCAGCAGCTTGGAGGGGGGGCTTGGCTCACCCCTCCACTTT.

For the CDR3, the DNA is TGTGCCAGTAGTCTCTCTTCCGGGACCTATCAGCCCCAGCATTTT. Its protein product is CASSLSSGTYQPQHF. V usage is TRBV19 and J usage is TRBJ1-5; TRBD1 is a possible D gene (5 bases). The length of the CDR3 is 15 residues. V was clipped by 5 bases and J by 5 bases, with 16 bases between them. Germline V gene lookup returns CDR1 LNHDA and CDR2 SQIVND (reference sequence). The complete variable domain, with remaining parts taken from reference TRBV19 and TRBJ1-5, reads DGGITQSPKYLFRKEGQNVTLSCEQNLNHDAMYWYRQDPGQGLRLIYYSQIVNDFQKGDIAEGYSVSREKKESFPLTVTSAQKNPTAFYLCASSLSSGTYQPQHFGDGTRLSIL.

This clone was recorded only once. The chain couples TRBV27 to TRBJ1-2; weak D call: TRBD1 (5 bases). Per the germline V gene, CDR1 is MNHEY and CDR2 is SMNVEV (reference sequence). The CDR3 runs 11 residues. V was cut by 10 bases and J by 6 bases, with 12 bases left in between. The CDR3 loop reads CAIWGMDGYTF. Written as DNA, the CDR3 is TGTGCCATCTGGGGGATGGATGGCTACACCTTC.

This clone has a single count. The chain carries TRBV4-3 and TRBJ2-6; weak D call: TRBD1 (6 bases). CDR3 length: 17 amino acids. Germline-derived CDR1 and CDR2 are LGHNA and YSLEER. The germline V and J ends were trimmed by 0 bases and 1 base, with 10 bases remaining between them. CDR3 DNA sequence: TGCGCCAGCAGCCAAGATATAAGGGGGTCTGGGGCCAACGTCCTGACTTTC. Translation: CASSQDIRGSGANVLTF.

J is TRBJ1-2 and V is TRBV5-1; possibly TRBD1 for D (6 bases). The germline gives CDR1 SGHRS, CDR2 YFSETQ. The CDR3 is made up of 15 amino acids. V was pared by 1 base and J by 7 bases, with 17 bases between. CDR3 amino acids: CASSLQVPGAGGYTF. For the CDR3, the DNA is TGCGCCAGCAGCTTGCAGGTCCCAGGGGCGGGTGGCTACACCTTC.

The chain combines TRBV9 with TRBJ2-1; perhaps TRBD2 as D (6 bases). Between the trimmed V and J ends, which lost 3 bases and 6 bases, there was a span of 22 bases. Germline CDR1 and CDR2: SGDLS and YYNGEE. The length of the CDR3 is 17 residues. This CDR3 is CASSAQGLPGWGNEQFF. The CDR3 coding sequence is TGTGCCAGCAGCGCCCAGGGACTCCCAGGGTGGGGCAATGAGCAGTTCTTC.

V usage is TRBV18 and J usage is TRBJ2-5; D is undetermined. Per the germline V gene, CDR1 is KGHSH and CDR2 is LQKENI. The V end lost 4 bases, the J end lost 5 bases, and 8 bases lay between the germline ends. This CDR3 contains 12 residues. The CDR3 nucleotides are TGTGCCAGCTCACGACTCGGGGAGACCCAGTACTTC. Protein sequence: CASSRLGETQYF.

Only a few counts were recorded for this clone. The chain has TRBV5-1 and TRBJ2-5; 9 nucleotides agree with TRBD1. The CDR3 covers 15 residues. The germline CDR1 and CDR2 sequences are SGHRS and YFSETQ. J gave up 2 bases and V 0 bases, and 2 bases lay outside the gene matches. The CDR3 DNA follows: TGCGCCAGCAGCTTGGCCGGGACAGGGCAAGAGACCCAGTACTTC. Its protein product is CASSLAGTGQETQYF.

The chain links TRBV15 to TRBJ2-3; D not certain. CDR1 and CDR2 (germline): LNHNV, YYDKDF (reference sequence). The CDR3 extends over 13 amino acids. V was trimmed by 3 bases and J by 6 bases, leaving 10 bases between them. The CDR3 DNA sequence: TGTGCCACCAGCAGGGGCCAACCCGATACGCAGTATTTT. Its protein product is CATSRGQPDTQYF.

In this sample, this clone turned up a few times. The chain combines TRBV2 with TRBJ1-2; D remains ambiguous. V dropped 3 bases and J dropped 6 bases, with 11 bases sitting between them. CDR1 is SNHLY, CDR2 FYNNEI, per germline. This CDR3 has 13 residues. CDR3 DNA: TGTGCCAGCAGTGAGGGCGAGCGACATGGCTACACCTTC. Translated, it gives CASSEGERHGYTF.

V usage is TRBV18 and J usage is TRBJ2-1, with D unclear. This CDR3 is built from 13 residues. The germline V and J ends were trimmed by 2 bases and 5 bases, with 7 bases remaining between them. The germline V gene encodes CDR1 KGHSH and CDR2 LQKENI. As DNA, the CDR3 is TGTGCCAGCTCACCAAGGGCCAACAATGAGCAGTTCTTC. This codes for CASSPRANNEQFF.